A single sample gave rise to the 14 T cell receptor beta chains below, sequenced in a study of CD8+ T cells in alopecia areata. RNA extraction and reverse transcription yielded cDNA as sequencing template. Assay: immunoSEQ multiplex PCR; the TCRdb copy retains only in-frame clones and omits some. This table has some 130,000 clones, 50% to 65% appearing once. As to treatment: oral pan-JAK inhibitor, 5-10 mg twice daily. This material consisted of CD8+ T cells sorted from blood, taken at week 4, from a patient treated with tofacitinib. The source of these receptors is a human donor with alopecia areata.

CDR3 protein: CASSADRPWEQYF. The CDR3, as DNA: TGTGCCAGCAGCGCTGACAGGCCCTGGGAGCAGTACTTC. The rearrangement links TRBV5-6 to TRBJ2-7; weak D call: TRBD1 (6 bases). The CDR3 runs 13 residues. The germline gives CDR1 SGHDT, CDR2 YYEEEE. V was clipped by 4 bases and J by 7 bases, with 15 bases between them. Supplemented by reference TRBV5-6 and TRBJ2-7, the full variable domain reads DAGVTQSPTHLIKTRGQQVTLRCSPKSGHDTVSWYQQALGQGPQFIFQYYEEEERQRGNFPDRFSGHQFPNYSSELNVNALLLGDSALYLCASSADRPWEQYFGPGTRLTVT.

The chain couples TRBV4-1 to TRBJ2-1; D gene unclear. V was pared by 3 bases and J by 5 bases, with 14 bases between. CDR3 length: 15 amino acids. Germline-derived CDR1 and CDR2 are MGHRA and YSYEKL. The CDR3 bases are TGCGCCAGCAGCCATCCCCCCCGGACGAACAATGAGCAGTTCTTC. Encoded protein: CASSHPPRTNNEQFF.

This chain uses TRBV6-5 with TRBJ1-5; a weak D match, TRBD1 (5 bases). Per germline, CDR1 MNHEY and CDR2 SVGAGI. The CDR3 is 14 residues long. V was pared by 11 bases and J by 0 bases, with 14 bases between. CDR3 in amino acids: CAAWDGHSNQPQHF. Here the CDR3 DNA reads TGTGCCGCCTGGGACGGTCATAGCAATCAGCCCCAGCATTTT.

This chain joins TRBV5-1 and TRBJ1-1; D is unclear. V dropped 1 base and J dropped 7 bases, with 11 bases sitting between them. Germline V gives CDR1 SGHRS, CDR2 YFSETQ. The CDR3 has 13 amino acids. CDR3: CASSLSPTYEAFF. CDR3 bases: TGCGCCAGCAGCTTGTCCCCGACCTATGAAGCTTTCTTT.

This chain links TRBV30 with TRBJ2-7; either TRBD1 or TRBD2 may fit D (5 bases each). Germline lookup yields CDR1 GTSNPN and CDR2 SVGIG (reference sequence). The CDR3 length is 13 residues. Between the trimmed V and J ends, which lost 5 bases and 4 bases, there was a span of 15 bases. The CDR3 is CAWAHRTGYEQYF. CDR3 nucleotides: TGTGCCTGGGCCCACAGGACGGGGTACGAGCAGTACTTC.

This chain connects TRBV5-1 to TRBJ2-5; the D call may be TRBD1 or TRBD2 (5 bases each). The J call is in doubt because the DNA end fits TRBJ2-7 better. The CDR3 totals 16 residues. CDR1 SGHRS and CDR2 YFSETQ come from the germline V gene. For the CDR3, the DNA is TGCGCCAGCAGCTTGGGCGGCAGGGACCTATCCTACGAGCAGTACTTC. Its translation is CASSLGGRDLSYEQYF.

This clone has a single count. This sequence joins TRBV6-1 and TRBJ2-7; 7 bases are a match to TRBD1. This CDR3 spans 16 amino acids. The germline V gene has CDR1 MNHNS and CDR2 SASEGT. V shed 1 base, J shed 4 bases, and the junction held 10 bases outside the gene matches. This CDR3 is CASSEDAAGGLYEQYF. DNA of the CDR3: TGTGCCAGCAGTGAAGACGCGGCAGGGGGATTGTACGAGCAGTACTTC.

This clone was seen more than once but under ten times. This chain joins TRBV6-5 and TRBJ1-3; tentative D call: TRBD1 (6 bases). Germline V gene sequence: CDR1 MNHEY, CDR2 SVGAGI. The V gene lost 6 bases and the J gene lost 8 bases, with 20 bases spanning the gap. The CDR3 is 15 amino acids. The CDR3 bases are TGTGCCAGCAGACCGTTTAGGGGGGGCGCAGACACCATATATTTT. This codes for CASRPFRGGADTIYF.

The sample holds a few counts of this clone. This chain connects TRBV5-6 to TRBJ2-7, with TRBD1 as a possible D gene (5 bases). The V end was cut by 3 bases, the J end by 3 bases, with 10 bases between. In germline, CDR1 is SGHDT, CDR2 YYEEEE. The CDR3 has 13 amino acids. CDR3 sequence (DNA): TGTGCCAGCAGCTACGACAGACACTACGAGCAGTACTTC. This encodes CASSYDRHYEQYF.

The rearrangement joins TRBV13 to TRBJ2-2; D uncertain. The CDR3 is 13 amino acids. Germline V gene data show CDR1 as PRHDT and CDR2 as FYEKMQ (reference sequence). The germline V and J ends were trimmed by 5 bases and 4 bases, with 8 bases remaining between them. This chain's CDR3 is CASSPSVTGELFF. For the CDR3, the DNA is TGTGCCAGCAGCCCCTCAGTCACCGGGGAGCTGTTTTTT.

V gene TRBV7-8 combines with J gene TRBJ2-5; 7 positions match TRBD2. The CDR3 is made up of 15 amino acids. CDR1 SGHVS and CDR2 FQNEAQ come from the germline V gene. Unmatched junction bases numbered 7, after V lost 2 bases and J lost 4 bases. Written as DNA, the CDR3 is TGTGCCAGCAGCTTAAGCGGGGCTTGGGGAGAGACCCAGTACTTC. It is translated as CASSLSGAWGETQYF.

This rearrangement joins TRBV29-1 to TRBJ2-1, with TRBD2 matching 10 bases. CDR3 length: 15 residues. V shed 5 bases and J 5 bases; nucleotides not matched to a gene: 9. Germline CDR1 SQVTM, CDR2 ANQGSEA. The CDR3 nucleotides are TGCAGCGTTTTCTCTCTAGCGGGGGCAAACAATGAGCAGTTCTTC. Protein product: CSVFSLAGANNEQFF.

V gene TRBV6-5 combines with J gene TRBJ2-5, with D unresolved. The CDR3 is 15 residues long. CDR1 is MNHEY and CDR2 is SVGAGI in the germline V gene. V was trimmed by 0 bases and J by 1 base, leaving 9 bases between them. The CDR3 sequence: CASSYSFTPQETQYF. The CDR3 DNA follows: TGTGCCAGCAGTTACTCGTTTACTCCCCAAGAGACCCAGTACTTC.

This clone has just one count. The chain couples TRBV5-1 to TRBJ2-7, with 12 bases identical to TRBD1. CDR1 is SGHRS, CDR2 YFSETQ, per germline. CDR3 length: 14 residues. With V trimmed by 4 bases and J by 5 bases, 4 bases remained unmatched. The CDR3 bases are TGCGCCAGCAGCACGGGACAGGGGGCCAACGAGCAGTACTTC. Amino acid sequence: CASSTGQGANEQYF.